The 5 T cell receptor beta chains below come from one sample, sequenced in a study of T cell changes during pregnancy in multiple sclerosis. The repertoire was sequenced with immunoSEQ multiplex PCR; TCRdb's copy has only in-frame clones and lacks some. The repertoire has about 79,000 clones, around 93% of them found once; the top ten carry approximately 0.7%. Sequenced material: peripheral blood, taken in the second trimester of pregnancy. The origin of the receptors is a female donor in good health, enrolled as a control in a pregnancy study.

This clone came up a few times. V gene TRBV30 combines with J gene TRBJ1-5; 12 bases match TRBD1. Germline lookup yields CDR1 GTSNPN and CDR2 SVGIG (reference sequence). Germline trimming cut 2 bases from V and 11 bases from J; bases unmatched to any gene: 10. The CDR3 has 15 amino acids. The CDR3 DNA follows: TGTGCCTGGAGTAGGGACAGGGGGCAAGGGGGAGCCCAGCATTTT. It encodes CAWSRDRGQGGAQHF. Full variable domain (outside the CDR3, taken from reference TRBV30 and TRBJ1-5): SQTIHQWPATLVQPVGSPLSLECTVEGTSNPNLYWYRQAAGRGLQLLFYSVGIGQISSEVPQNLSASRPQDRQFILSSKKLLLSDSGFYLCAWSRDRGQGGAQHFGDGTRLSIL.

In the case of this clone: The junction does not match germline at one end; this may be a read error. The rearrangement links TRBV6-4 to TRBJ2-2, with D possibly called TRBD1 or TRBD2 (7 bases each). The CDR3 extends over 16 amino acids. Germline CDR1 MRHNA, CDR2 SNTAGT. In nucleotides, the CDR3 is TGTGCTAGCAGTGACTCAGGGGGGGCAAGAACCGGGGAGCTGTTTTTT. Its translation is CASSDSGGARTGELFF.

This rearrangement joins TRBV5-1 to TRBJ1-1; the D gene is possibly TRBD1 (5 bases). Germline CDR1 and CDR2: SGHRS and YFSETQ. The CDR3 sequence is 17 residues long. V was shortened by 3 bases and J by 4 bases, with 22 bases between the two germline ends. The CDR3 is CASSSISTGGGSTEAFF. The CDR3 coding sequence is TGCGCCAGCAGCTCGATCTCTACAGGTGGGGGGTCCACTGAAGCTTTCTTT.

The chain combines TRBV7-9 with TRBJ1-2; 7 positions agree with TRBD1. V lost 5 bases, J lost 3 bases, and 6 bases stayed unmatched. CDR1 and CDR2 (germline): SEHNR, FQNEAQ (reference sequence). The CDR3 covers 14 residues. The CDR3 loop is CASSESTGYYGYTF. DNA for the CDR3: TGTGCCAGCAGCGAGTCGACAGGGTACTATGGCTACACCTTC.

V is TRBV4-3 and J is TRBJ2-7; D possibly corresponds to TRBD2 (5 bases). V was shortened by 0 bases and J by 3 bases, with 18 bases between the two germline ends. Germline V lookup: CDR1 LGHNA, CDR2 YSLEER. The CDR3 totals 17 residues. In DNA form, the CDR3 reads TGCGCCAGCAGCCAAGATTGGCGGGCGGAATCTTTCTACGAGCAGTACTTC. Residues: CASSQDWRAESFYEQYF.